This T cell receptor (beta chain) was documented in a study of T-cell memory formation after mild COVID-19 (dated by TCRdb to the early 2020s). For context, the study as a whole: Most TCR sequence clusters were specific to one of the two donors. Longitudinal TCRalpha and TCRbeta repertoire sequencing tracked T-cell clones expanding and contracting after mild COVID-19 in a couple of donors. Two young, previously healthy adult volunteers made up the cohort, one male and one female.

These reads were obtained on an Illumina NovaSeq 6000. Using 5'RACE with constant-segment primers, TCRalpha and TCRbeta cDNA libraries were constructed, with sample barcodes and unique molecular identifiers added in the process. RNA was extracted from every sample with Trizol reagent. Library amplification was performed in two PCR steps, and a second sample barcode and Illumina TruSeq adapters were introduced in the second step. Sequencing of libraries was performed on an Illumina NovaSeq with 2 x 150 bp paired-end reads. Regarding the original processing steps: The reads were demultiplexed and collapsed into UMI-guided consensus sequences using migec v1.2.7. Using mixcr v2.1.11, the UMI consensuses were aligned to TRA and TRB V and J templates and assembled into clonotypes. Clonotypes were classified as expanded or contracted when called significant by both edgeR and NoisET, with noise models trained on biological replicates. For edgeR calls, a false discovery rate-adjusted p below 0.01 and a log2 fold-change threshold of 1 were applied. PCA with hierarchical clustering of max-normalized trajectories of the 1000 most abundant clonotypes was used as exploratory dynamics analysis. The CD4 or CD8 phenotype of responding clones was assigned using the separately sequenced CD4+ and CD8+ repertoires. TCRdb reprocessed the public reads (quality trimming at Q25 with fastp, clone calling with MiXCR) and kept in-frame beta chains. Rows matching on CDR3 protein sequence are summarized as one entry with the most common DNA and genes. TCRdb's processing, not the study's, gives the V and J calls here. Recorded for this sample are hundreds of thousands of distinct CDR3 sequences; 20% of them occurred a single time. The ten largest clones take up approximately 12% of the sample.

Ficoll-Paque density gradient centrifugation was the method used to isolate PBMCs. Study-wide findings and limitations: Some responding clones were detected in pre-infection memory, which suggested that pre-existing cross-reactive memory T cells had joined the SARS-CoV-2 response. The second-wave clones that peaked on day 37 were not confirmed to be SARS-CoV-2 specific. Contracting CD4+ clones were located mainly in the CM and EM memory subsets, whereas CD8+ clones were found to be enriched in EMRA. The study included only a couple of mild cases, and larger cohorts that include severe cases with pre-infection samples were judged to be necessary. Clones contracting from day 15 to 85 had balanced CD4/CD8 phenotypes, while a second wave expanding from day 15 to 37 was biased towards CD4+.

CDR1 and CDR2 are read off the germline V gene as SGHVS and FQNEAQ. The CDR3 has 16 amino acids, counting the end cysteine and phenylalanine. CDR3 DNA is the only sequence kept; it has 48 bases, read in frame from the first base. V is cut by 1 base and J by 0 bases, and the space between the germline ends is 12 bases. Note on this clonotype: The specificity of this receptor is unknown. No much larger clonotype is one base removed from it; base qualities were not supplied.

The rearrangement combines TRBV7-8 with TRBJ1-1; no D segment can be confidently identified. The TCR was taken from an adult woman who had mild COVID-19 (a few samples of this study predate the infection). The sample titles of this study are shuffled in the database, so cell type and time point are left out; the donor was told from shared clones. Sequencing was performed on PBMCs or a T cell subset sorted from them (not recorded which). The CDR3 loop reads CASSLGWVGVNTEAFF. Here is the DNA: TGTGCCAGCAGCTTAGGATGGGTCGGGGTGAACACTGAAGCTTTCTTT.